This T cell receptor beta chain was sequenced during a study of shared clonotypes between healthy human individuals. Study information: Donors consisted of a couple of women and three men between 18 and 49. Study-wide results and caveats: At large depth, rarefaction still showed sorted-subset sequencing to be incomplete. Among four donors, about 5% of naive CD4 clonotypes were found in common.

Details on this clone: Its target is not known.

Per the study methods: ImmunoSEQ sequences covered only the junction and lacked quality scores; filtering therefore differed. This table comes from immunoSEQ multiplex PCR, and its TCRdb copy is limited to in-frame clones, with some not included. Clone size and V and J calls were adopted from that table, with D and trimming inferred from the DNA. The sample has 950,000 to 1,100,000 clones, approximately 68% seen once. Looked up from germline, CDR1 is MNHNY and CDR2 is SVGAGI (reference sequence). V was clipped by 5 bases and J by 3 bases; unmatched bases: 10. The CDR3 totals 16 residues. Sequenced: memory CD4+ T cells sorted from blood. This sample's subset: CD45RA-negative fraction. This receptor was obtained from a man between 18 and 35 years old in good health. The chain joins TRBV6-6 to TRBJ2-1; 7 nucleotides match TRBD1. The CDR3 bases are TGTGCCAGCAGTCCCTCTGAGACAGGGTACTACAATGAGCAGTTCTTC. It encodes CASSPSETGYYNEQFF.